The entry below gives a single TCR beta chain sequence along with its context. Its specificity is not known. A read error may produce the germline difference seen at one junction end. In germline, CDR1 is SGHVS, CDR2 FQNEAQ. The CDR3 consists of 15 residues. Libraries were made from TCR beta cDNA, and they carried unique molecular identifiers. TCRdb fed the PCR reads into MiXCR, producing one record per CDR3 protein. Of approximately 690,000 distinct CDR3 sequences in the sample, approximately 60% were seen once. The sample belongs to a study of post-analysis software for immune sequencing data. Whole-study findings and limits: Co-batched samples clustered tightly together by F measure. TRBV5-6, TRBV5-1 and TRBV20-1 were among a few TRBV segments more frequent in patients than controls.

This sequence originates from a girl aged 2-15 years with multiple sclerosis. V gene TRBV7-8 combines with J gene TRBJ2-1, with 9 bases identical to TRBD1. The sample was blood. The CDR3 region is CANSQGQGRNNEQFF. The DNA for the CDR3 is TGTGCCAACAGCCAGGGACAGGGTCGGAACAATGAGCAGTTCTTC.